This T cell receptor beta chain was sequenced for a study of blood T cells in healthy people across ages. This clonotype was recorded once. For the second PCR, which ran for about 7 to 11 cycles, a sample-barcoded 5' primer and a J-beta primer mix were used. TCRdb fed the 5' RACE reads into MiXCR, producing one record per CDR3 protein. The sample includes about 1.8 million distinct CDR3 sequences, around half seen only once; the top ten take 2.1%. V was clipped by 5 bases and J by 5 bases, with 12 bases between them. In germline, CDR1 is DFQATT, CDR2 SNEGSKA (reference sequence). The CDR3 length is 12 residues.

Sequenced input: blood. The sequence came from a woman aged 40 to 50 in good health. V gene TRBV20-1 combines with J gene TRBJ2-5; D possibly corresponds to TRBD2 (5 bases). CDR3 in DNA: TGCAGTGCTCTAGACGGGAAGGAGACCCAGTACTTC. This sequence encodes CSALDGKETQYF.